This passage covers 10 T cell receptor beta chains from one sample sequenced in a study of spatial heterogeneity in lung cancer. Each CDR3 protein gets one entry after TCRdb re-called the 5' RACE reads with MiXCR. Of 3,000 or so distinct CDR3 sequences listed, less than 10% are singletons. The time point was: sample taken at primary tumor resection. Unsorted whole RNA samples from tumor, nontumor lung or frozen PBMC were sequenced. This sample comprised normal lung tissue next to the tumor, obtained at surgery. The source is a male donor with early-stage non-small cell lung cancer.

This clonotype is labeled medium-sized. Since the library was made to target alpha chains, this beta chain is a stray read and its abundance is not meaningful. The chain carries TRBV5-1 and TRBJ1-1; D unclear. The CDR3 covers 15 residues. Germline V gene sequence: CDR1 SGHRS, CDR2 YFSETQ. Trimming took off 0 bases at V and 0 bases at J, with 9 bases between the two ends. This CDR3 is CASSLEEYLNTEAFF. DNA for the CDR3: TGCGCCAGCAGCTTGGAAGAGTACTTGAACACTGAAGCTTTCTTT. Using reference TRBV5-1 and TRBJ1-1 for the parts outside the CDR3, the full variable domain is KAGVTQTPRYLIKTRGQQVTLSCSPISGHRSVSWYQQTPGQGLQFLFEYFSETQRNKGNFPGRFSGRQFSNSRSEMNVSTLELGDSALYLCASSLEEYLNTEAFFGQGTRLTVV.

Judged by abundance, this clonotype is medium-sized. The library was designed around alpha chains, so this beta chain is a stray read whose abundance carries little weight. The chain recombines TRBV6-2 or TRBV6-3 with TRBJ2-7; possibly TRBD2 for D (6 bases). Between the trimmed V and J ends, which lost 2 bases and 1 base, there was a span of 12 bases. The germline V gene encodes CDR1 MNHEY and CDR2 SVGEGT. This CDR3 has 15 residues. The chain's CDR3 is CASSYLAPNSYEQYF. Written as DNA, the CDR3 is TGTGCCAGCAGTTACCTAGCGCCTAATTCCTACGAGCAGTACTTC.

This clonotype is medium-sized (0.01 to 0.1%) in the sample. With the library built for alpha chains, this beta chain is off target and its frequency is not meaningful. The chain joins TRBV14 to TRBJ2-1; TRBD2 is a possible D gene (6 bases). V lost 2 bases and J 3 bases, leaving 11 bases between the germline ends. This CDR3 region has 15 residues. Looked up from germline, CDR1 is SGHDN and CDR2 is FVKESK. CDR3 bases: TGTGCCAGCAGCCAAACCGGGACTGTCTACAATGAGCAGTTCTTC. The encoded protein is CASSQTGTVYNEQFF.

Relative to its sample, this clonotype is large (0.1 to 1%). Found in a library prepared for alpha chains, this beta chain is an off-target read, and its abundance has little meaning. The J gene is TRBJ2-3, the V gene TRBV20-1; 7 bases agree with TRBD1. The V segment lost 5 bases and the J segment 6 bases; nucleotides outside the gene matches: 17. Per germline, CDR1 DFQATT and CDR2 SNEGSKA (reference sequence). The CDR3 sequence is 16 residues long. This CDR3 is CSAAAEKGAPIDTQYF. CDR3 nucleotide sequence: TGCAGTGCTGCAGCGGAAAAGGGGGCTCCAATTGATACGCAGTATTTT.

Sample share makes this clonotype medium-sized. A library prepared for alpha chains yielded this beta chain as an off-target read; its size is of little meaning. This chain connects TRBV29-1 to TRBJ2-7, with D maybe TRBD2 (5 bases). The length of the CDR3 is 13 residues. Per germline, CDR1 SQVTM and CDR2 ANQGSEA. V was pared by 2 bases and J by 0 bases, with 8 bases between. The CDR3 sequence: CSVELGDSYEQYF. The CDR3 DNA reads as TGCAGCGTTGAATTGGGAGACTCCTACGAGCAGTACTTC.

This clonotype has at least ten counts. The size of this beta chain means little, since it is a stray read in a library made for alpha chains. The chain carries TRBV7-3 and TRBJ1-2; the D gene is possibly TRBD1 (5 bases). The CDR3 contains 13 residues. From germline, CDR1 is SGHTA and CDR2 FQGTGA. The ends were cut back, 3 bases at V and 6 bases at J, with 11 bases in the middle. CDR3 loop: CASSFFQGNGYTF. As DNA, the CDR3 is TGTGCCAGCAGCTTTTTTCAGGGAAATGGCTACACCTTC.

In this sample, this clonotype turned up many times. Because this beta chain is a stray read in a library intended to capture alpha chains, its abundance should not be given much weight. The rearrangement joins TRBV5-5 to TRBJ2-7, with D perhaps TRBD2 (6 bases). The CDR3 is 13 amino acids. The germline V and J ends were trimmed by 4 bases and 1 base, with 9 bases remaining between them. Looked up from germline, CDR1 is SGHKS and CDR2 is YYEKEE (reference sequence). In DNA form, the CDR3 reads TGTGCCAGCAGCGCGGGGAGATCCTACGAGCAGTACTTC. The encoded protein is CASSAGRSYEQYF.

In its sample, this clonotype ranks as medium-sized. Within a library made for alpha chains, this beta chain is off target, and its count is uninformative. This chain connects TRBV20-1 to TRBJ2-7; maybe TRBD2 (6 bases). The V and J ends lost 4 bases and 3 bases respectively, with 13 bases between them. The V gene's germline CDR1 is DFQATT and CDR2 SNEGSKA (reference sequence). CDR3 length: 13 residues. In DNA, the CDR3 is TGCAGTGCTAACCGGGACTCATTCTACGAGCAGTACTTC. It encodes CSANRDSFYEQYF.

In its sample, this clonotype is medium-sized. Found in a library prepared for alpha chains, this beta chain is an off-target read, and its abundance has little meaning. The rearrangement uses TRBV3-1 and TRBJ2-1; 12 nucleotides line up with TRBD2. CDR3 length: 18 residues. V gave up 0 bases and J gave up 7 bases; unmatched junction bases: 10. Per the germline V gene, CDR1 is LGHDT and CDR2 is YNNKEL (reference sequence). CDR3 region: CASSQDLLAGGYINEQFF. The CDR3 DNA is TGTGCCAGCAGCCAAGATCTACTAGCGGGGGGCTACATAAATGAGCAGTTCTTC.

There are many counts of this clonotype. Little can be read into the size of this beta chain, an off-target read in a library designed for alpha chains. CDR3 sequence reads: CASSQRSPLQETQYF. For the CDR3, the DNA is TGTGCCAGCAGCCAAAGATCGCCCCTTCAAGAGACCCAGTACTTC. The genes are TRBV14 and TRBJ2-5; D ambiguous. The CDR3 is 15 residues long. V lost 2 bases, J lost 2 bases, and 12 bases lay in between. Germline values: CDR1 SGHDN, CDR2 FVKESK.